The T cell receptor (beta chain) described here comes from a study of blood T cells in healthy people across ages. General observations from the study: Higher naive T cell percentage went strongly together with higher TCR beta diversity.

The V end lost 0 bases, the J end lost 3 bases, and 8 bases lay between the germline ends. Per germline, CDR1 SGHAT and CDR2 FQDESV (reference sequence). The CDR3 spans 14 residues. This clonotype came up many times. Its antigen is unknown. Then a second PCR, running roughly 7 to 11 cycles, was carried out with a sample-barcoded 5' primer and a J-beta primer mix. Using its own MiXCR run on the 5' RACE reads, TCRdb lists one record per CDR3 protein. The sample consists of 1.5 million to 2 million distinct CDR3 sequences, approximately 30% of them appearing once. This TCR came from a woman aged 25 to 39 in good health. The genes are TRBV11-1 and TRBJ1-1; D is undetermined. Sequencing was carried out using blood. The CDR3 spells CASSLARVDTEAFF. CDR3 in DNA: TGTGCCAGCAGCTTAGCCCGCGTCGACACTGAAGCTTTCTTT.